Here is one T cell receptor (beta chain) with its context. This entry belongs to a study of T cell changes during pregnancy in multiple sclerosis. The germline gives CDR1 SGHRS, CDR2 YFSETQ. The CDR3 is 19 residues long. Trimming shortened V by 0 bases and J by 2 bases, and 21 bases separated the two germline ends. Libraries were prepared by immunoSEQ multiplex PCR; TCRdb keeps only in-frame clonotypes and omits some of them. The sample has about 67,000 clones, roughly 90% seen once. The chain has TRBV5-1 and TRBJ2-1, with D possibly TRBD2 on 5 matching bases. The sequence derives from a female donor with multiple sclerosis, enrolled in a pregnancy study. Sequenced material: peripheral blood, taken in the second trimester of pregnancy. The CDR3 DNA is TGCGCCAGCAGCTTGGCCGGTCGAGGGTTGCAAGGGACCTACAATGAGCAGTTCTTC. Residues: CASSLAGRGLQGTYNEQFF.